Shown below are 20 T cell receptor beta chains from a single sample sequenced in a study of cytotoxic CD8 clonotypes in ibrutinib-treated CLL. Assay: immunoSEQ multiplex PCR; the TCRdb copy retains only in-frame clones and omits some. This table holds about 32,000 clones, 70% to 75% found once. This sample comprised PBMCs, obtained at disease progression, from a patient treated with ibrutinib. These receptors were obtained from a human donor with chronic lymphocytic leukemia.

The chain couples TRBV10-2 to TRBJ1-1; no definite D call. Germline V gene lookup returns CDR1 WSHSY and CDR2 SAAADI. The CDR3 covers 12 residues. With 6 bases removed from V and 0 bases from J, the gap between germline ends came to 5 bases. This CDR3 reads CASRSLNTEAFF. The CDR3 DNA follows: TGCGCCAGCAGGTCTCTGAACACTGAAGCTTTCTTT.

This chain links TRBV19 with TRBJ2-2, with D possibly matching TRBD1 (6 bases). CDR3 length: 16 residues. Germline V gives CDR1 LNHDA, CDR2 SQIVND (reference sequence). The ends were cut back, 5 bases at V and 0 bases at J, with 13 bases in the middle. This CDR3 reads CASSSRGAANTGELFF. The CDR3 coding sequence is TGTGCCAGTAGTTCCAGGGGAGCGGCGAACACCGGGGAGCTGTTTTTT.

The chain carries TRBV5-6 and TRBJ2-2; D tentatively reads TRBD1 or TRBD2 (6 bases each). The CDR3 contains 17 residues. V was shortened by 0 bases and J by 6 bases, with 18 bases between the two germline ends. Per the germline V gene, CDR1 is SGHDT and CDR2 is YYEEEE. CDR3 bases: TGTGCCAGCAGCTTGGCCTCGGGGGCCCTAAGGGCCGGGGAGCTGTTTTTT. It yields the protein CASSLASGALRAGELFF.

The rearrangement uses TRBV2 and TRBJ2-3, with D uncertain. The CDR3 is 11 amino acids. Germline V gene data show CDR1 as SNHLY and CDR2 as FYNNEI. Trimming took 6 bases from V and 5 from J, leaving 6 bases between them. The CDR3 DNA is TGTGCCAGCAGCAGCGTAGATACGCAGTATTTT. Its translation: CASSSVDTQYF.

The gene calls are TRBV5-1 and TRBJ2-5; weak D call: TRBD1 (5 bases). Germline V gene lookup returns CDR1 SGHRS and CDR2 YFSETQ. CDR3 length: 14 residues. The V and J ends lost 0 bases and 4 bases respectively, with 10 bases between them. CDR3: CASSLGRGVETQYF. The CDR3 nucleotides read TGCGCCAGCAGCTTGGGTAGGGGTGTAGAGACCCAGTACTTC.

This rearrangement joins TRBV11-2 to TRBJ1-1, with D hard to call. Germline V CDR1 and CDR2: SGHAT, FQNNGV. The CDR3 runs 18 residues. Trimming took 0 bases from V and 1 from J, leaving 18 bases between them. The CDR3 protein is CASSLDPTAAGRNTEAFF. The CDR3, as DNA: TGTGCCAGCAGCTTAGATCCAACGGCGGCGGGGAGGAACACTGAAGCTTTCTTT. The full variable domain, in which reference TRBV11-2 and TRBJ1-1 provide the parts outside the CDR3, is EAGVAQSPRYKIIEKRQSVAFWCNPISGHATLYWYQQILGQGPKLLIQFQNNGVVDDSQLPKDRFSAERLKGVDSTLKIQPAKLEDSAVYLCASSLDPTAAGRNTEAFFGQGTRLTVV.

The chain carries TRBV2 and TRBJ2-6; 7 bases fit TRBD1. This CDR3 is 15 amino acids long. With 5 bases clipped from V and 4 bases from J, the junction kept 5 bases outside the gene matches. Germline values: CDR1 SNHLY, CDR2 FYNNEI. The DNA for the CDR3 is TGTGCCAGCAGTAACAGGGGTTCGGGGGCCAACGTCCTGACTTTC. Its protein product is CASSNRGSGANVLTF.

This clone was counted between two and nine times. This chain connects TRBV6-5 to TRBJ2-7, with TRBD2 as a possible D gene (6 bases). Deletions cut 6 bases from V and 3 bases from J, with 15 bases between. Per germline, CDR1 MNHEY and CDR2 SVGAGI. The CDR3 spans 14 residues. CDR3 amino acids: CASRRTRAGYEQYF. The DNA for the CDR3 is TGTGCCAGCAGACGGACAAGAGCGGGCTACGAGCAGTACTTC.

The CDR3 sequence is CASTMTLQIGMKLFF. The CDR3 DNA reads as TGTGCCAGCACCATGACGTTACAGATTGGGATGAAACTGTTTTTT. The chain carries TRBV27 and TRBJ1-4; no clear D. Trimming stripped 7 bases from V and 11 bases from J, with 23 bases between. The CDR3 is 15 residues long. CDR1 and CDR2 from the germline V gene are MNHEY and SMNVEV (reference sequence).

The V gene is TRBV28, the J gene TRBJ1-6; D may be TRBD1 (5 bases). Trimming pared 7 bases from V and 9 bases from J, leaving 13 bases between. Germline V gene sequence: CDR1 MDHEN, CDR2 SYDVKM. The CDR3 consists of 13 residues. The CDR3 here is CASTPQGGSPLHF. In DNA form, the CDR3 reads TGTGCCAGCACTCCCCAGGGAGGTTCACCCCTCCACTTT.

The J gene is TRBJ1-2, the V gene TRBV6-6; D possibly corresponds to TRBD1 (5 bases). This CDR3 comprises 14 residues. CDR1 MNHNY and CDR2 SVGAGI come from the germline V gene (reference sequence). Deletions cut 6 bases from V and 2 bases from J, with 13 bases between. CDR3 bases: TGTGCCAGCAGACCAGGGACCGCCAACTATGGCTACACCTTC. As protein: CASRPGTANYGYTF.

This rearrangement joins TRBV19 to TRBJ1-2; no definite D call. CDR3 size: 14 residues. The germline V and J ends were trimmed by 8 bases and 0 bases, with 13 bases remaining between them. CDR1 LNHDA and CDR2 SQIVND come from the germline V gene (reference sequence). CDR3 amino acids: CASAHQATNYGYTF. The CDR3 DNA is TGTGCCAGTGCCCACCAGGCCACTAACTATGGCTACACCTTC. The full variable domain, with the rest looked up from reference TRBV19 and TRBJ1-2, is DGGITQSPKYLFRKEGQNVTLSCEQNLNHDAMYWYRQDPGQGLRLIYYSQIVNDFQKGDIAEGYSVSREKKESFPLTVTSAQKNPTAFYLCASAHQATNYGYTFGSGTRLTVV.

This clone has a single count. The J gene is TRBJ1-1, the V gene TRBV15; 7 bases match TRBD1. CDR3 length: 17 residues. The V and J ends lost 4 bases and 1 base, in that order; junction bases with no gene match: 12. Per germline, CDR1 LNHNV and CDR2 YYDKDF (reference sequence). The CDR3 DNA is TGTGCCACCAGCACTGACCTGACAGGGCGGGGGAACACTGAAGCTTTCTTT. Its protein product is CATSTDLTGRGNTEAFF.

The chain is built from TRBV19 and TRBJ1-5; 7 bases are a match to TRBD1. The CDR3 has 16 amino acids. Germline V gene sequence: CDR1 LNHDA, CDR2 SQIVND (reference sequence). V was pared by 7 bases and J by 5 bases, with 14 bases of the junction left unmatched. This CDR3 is CASTPKGAGGHQPQHF. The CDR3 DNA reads TGTGCCAGTACCCCCAAGGGGGCAGGGGGTCATCAGCCCCAGCATTTT.

CDR3 sequence (DNA): TGTGCCAGCAGCTTTGTATCCGACAGGGATTCACCCCTCCACTTT. Its translation: CASSFVSDRDSPLHF. This rearrangement joins TRBV5-5 to TRBJ1-6, with TRBD1 matching 7 bases. In germline, CDR1 is SGHKS, CDR2 YYEKEE (reference sequence). The CDR3 runs 15 residues. The J segment lost 8 bases and the V segment lost 2 bases, leaving 7 bases of the junction unmatched.

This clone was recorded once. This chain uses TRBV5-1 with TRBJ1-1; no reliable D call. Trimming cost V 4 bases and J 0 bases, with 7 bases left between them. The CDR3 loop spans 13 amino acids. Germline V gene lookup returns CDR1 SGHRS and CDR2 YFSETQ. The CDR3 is CASSANLNTEAFF. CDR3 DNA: TGCGCCAGCAGCGCTAACCTGAACACTGAAGCTTTCTTT.

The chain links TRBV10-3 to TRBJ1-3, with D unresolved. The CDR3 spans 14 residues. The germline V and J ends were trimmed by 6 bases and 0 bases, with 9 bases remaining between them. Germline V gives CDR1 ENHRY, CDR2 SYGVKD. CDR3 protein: CAISADYSGNTIYF. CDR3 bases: TGTGCCATCAGCGCAGATTACTCTGGAAACACCATATATTTT.

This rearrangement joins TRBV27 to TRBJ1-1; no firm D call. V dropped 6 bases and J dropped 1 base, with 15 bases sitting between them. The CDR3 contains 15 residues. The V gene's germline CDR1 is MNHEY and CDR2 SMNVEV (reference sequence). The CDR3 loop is CASRIGVGWNTEAFF. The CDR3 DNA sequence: TGTGCCAGCAGGATAGGTGTTGGATGGAACACTGAAGCTTTCTTT.

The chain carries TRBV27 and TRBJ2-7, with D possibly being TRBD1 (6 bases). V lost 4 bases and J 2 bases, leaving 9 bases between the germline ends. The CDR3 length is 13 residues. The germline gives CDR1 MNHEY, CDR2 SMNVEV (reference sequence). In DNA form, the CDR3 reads TGTGCCAGCAGTTCACAGGGTGCCTACGAGCAGTACTTC. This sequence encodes CASSSQGAYEQYF.

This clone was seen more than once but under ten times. The CDR3: CASSSGGVDTQYF. As DNA, the CDR3 is TGTGCCAGCAGCTCTGGGGGGGTAGATACGCAGTATTTT. The gene calls are TRBV11-1 and TRBJ2-3; 7 bases map to TRBD2. J was trimmed by 5 bases and V by 4 bases; bases with no gene match: 3. This CDR3 contains 13 residues. Germline-derived CDR1 and CDR2 are SGHAT and FQDESV (reference sequence).